These T cell receptor beta chains were read from a single sample in a study of early T cells in non-severe SARS-CoV-2 infection. TCRdb used MiXCR to reprocess the 5' RACE reads, holding one entry per CDR3 protein. The sample includes around 89,000 distinct CDR3 sequences, roughly 15% of them seen just once. The sequenced material came from whole blood. All receptors come from an adult who was a healthcare worker with PCR-confirmed SARS-CoV-2 infection or an uninfected control (not recorded which). Both conserved end residues are part of each CDR3. The order of the fields is CDR3 protein, CDR3 DNA, J gene, CDR3 length, V gene, D gene, clone size. A D gene is named only where the DNA matches it firmly. Expanded clones are given a class, and other clones once, few, many or no size at all.

CDR3 protein: CASSQGGTTEAFF; CDR3 DNA: TGTGCCAGCTCACAAGGGGGAACCACTGAAGCTTTCTTT; J gene: TRBJ1-1; CDR3 length: 13; V gene: TRBV18; D gene: NA; clone size: NA
CDR3 protein: CASSQFRTSGYNEQFF; CDR3 DNA: TGTGCCAGCAGCCAATTCCGGACTAGCGGTTACAATGAGCAGTTCTTC; J gene: TRBJ2-1; CDR3 length: 16; V gene: TRBV3-1; D gene: TRBD2; clone size: NA
CDR3 protein: CASSFFGDTQYF; CDR3 DNA: TGTGCCAGCAGTTTCTTCGGAGATACGCAGTATTTT; J gene: TRBJ2-3; CDR3 length: 12; V gene: TRBV28; D gene: NA; clone size: NA
CDR3 protein: CSVRIPGANVLTF; CDR3 DNA: TGCAGCGTTAGGATCCCTGGGGCCAACGTCCTGACTTTC; J gene: TRBJ2-6; CDR3 length: 13; V gene: TRBV29-1; D gene: NA; clone size: many
CDR3 protein: CASSSGTGSTGELFF; CDR3 DNA: TGCGCCAGCAGCTCCGGGACAGGTTCCACCGGGGAGCTGTTTTTT; J gene: TRBJ2-2; CDR3 length: 15; V gene: TRBV5-1; D gene: TRBD1; clone size: NA
CDR3 protein: CASSLAGVGYTF; CDR3 DNA: TGTGCCAGCAGTTTGGCTGGGGTTGGCTACACCTTC; J gene: TRBJ1-2; CDR3 length: 12; V gene: TRBV12-3/TRBV12-4; D gene: NA; clone size: few
CDR3 protein: CASSLSMGGNQPQHF; CDR3 DNA: TGTGCCAGCAGCTTGTCAATGGGCGGTAATCAGCCCCAGCATTTT; J gene: TRBJ1-5; CDR3 length: 15; V gene: TRBV5-6; D gene: NA; clone size: NA
CDR3 protein: CSARGANEQFF; CDR3 DNA: TGCAGTGCTAGAGGGGCCAATGAGCAGTTCTTC; J gene: TRBJ2-1; CDR3 length: 11; V gene: TRBV20-1; D gene: NA; clone size: NA
CDR3 protein: CSASPGQGRGSPLHF; CDR3 DNA: TGCAGTGCTAGCCCCGGACAGGGAAGGGGCTCACCCCTCCACTTT; J gene: TRBJ1-6; CDR3 length: 15; V gene: TRBV20-1; D gene: TRBD1; clone size: many
CDR3 protein: CASSPDRTTNEKLFF; CDR3 DNA: TGTGCCAGCAGCCCCGACAGAACAACTAATGAAAAACTGTTTTTT; J gene: TRBJ1-4; CDR3 length: 15; V gene: TRBV2; D gene: NA; clone size: NA
CDR3 protein: CASSHRGRPNEQFF; CDR3 DNA: TGTGCCAGCAGTCACCGGGGCCGCCCCAATGAGCAGTTCTTC; J gene: TRBJ2-1; CDR3 length: 14; V gene: TRBV6-6; D gene: NA; clone size: NA
CDR3 protein: CASSVAGTTYNEQFF; CDR3 DNA: TGTGCCAGCAGCGTAGCCGGGACTACCTACAATGAGCAGTTCTTC; J gene: TRBJ2-1; CDR3 length: 15; V gene: TRBV9; D gene: TRBD2; clone size: NA
CDR3 protein: CASSRPGAEKLFF; CDR3 DNA: TGCGCCAGCAGTCGGCCAGGGGCTGAAAAACTGTTTTTT; J gene: TRBJ1-4; CDR3 length: 13; V gene: TRBV5-1; D gene: NA; clone size: NA
CDR3 protein: CASSQAEGSYGYTF; CDR3 DNA: TGTGCCAGCAGCCAAGCCGAGGGGAGCTATGGCTACACCTTC; J gene: TRBJ1-2; CDR3 length: 14; V gene: TRBV3-1; D gene: NA; clone size: NA
CDR3 protein: CASSLYGFVDTGELFF; CDR3 DNA: TGTGCCAGCAGTTTATATGGTTTCGTGGACACCGGGGAGCTGTTTTTT; J gene: TRBJ2-2; CDR3 length: 16; V gene: TRBV12-3/TRBV12-4; D gene: NA; clone size: few
CDR3 protein: CASRRTSGGGNEQFF; CDR3 DNA: TGTGCCAGCAGGAGAACTAGCGGGGGGGGCAATGAGCAGTTCTTC; J gene: TRBJ2-1; CDR3 length: 15; V gene: TRBV2; D gene: TRBD2; clone size: few
CDR3 protein: CASSPDGSSTDTQYF; CDR3 DNA: TGTGCCAGCAGCCCAGACGGGTCGAGCACAGATACGCAGTATTTT; J gene: TRBJ2-3; CDR3 length: 15; V gene: TRBV6-5; D gene: NA; clone size: NA
CDR3 protein: CASSFGRQGRGYTF; CDR3 DNA: TGTGCCAGCAGCTTCGGGAGACAGGGACGCGGCTACACCTTC; J gene: TRBJ1-2; CDR3 length: 14; V gene: TRBV11-2; D gene: TRBD1; clone size: few
CDR3 protein: CSAREDSEKLFF; CDR3 DNA: TGCAGTGCTAGAGAGGACAGTGAAAAACTGTTTTTT; J gene: TRBJ1-4; CDR3 length: 12; V gene: TRBV20-1; D gene: NA; clone size: NA
CDR3 protein: CASSLVGELFF; CDR3 DNA: TGTGCCAGCAGCCTCGTGGGGGAGCTGTTTTTT; J gene: TRBJ2-2; CDR3 length: 11; V gene: TRBV7-9; D gene: NA; clone size: NA
CDR3 protein: CASSFGIRAEDTQYF; CDR3 DNA: TGCGCCAGCAGCTTTGGTATCAGGGCTGAGGATACGCAGTATTTT; J gene: TRBJ2-3; CDR3 length: 15; V gene: TRBV5-1; D gene: NA; clone size: few
CDR3 protein: CSASPQGRTEAFF; CDR3 DNA: TGCAGTGCTAGTCCCCAGGGGCGCACTGAAGCTTTCTTT; J gene: TRBJ1-1; CDR3 length: 13; V gene: TRBV20-1; D gene: NA; clone size: NA
CDR3 protein: CSVEEGSVGEKLFF; CDR3 DNA: TGCAGCGTTGAAGAAGGGTCGGTAGGCGAAAAACTGTTTTTT; J gene: TRBJ1-4; CDR3 length: 14; V gene: TRBV29-1; D gene: NA; clone size: NA
CDR3 protein: CASSEYTNYNEQFF; CDR3 DNA: TGTGCCAGCAGTGAATATACAAACTACAATGAGCAGTTCTTC; J gene: TRBJ2-1; CDR3 length: 14; V gene: TRBV25-1; D gene: NA; clone size: NA
CDR3 protein: CASRPQRGTDTQYF; CDR3 DNA: TGCGCCAGCAGACCCCAGCGGGGGACAGATACGCAGTATTTT; J gene: TRBJ2-3; CDR3 length: 14; V gene: TRBV5-1; D gene: TRBD2; clone size: many
CDR3 protein: CASRIWGDRGGNEQFF; CDR3 DNA: TGTGCCAGTAGAATATGGGGGGACAGGGGCGGCAATGAGCAGTTCTTC; J gene: TRBJ2-1; CDR3 length: 16; V gene: TRBV19; D gene: TRBD1; clone size: few
CDR3 protein: CASSLEAADHSTNEKLFF; CDR3 DNA: TGCGCCAGCAGCTTGGAAGCGGCAGACCACTCAACTAATGAAAAACTGTTTTTT; J gene: TRBJ1-4; CDR3 length: 18; V gene: TRBV5-1; D gene: NA; clone size: few
CDR3 protein: CASSPGQGPYTEAFF; CDR3 DNA: TGTGCCAGCAGCCCGGGACAGGGTCCTTACACTGAAGCTTTCTTT; J gene: TRBJ1-1; CDR3 length: 15; V gene: TRBV5-4; D gene: TRBD1; clone size: NA
CDR3 protein: CASSLDSAGGTDTQYF; CDR3 DNA: TGTGCCAGCAGCTTAGATTCGGCGGGGGGAACAGATACGCAGTATTTT; J gene: TRBJ2-3; CDR3 length: 16; V gene: TRBV11-2; D gene: TRBD2; clone size: few
CDR3 protein: CATRDRPDSNQPQHF; CDR3 DNA: TGCGCCACCAGGGACAGGCCTGATTCCAATCAGCCCCAGCATTTT; J gene: TRBJ1-5; CDR3 length: 15; V gene: TRBV5-1; D gene: TRBD1; clone size: NA
CDR3 protein: CASSGGGPNQPQHF; CDR3 DNA: TGTGCCAGCAGCGGGGGGGGGCCCAATCAGCCCCAGCATTTT; J gene: TRBJ1-5; CDR3 length: 14; V gene: TRBV3-1; D gene: NA; clone size: few
CDR3 protein: CASSKQAQETQYF; CDR3 DNA: TGTGCCAGTAGTAAACAGGCTCAAGAGACCCAGTACTTC; J gene: TRBJ2-5; CDR3 length: 13; V gene: TRBV19; D gene: NA; clone size: NA
CDR3 protein: CASSPKEGNQPQHF; CDR3 DNA: TGTGCCAGCTCACCAAAAGAAGGCAATCAGCCCCAGCATTTT; J gene: TRBJ1-5; CDR3 length: 14; V gene: TRBV18; D gene: NA; clone size: NA
CDR3 protein: CASRPTGGYGDTQYF; CDR3 DNA: TGTGCCAGCAGGCCGACAGGGGGCTACGGAGATACGCAGTATTTT; J gene: TRBJ2-3; CDR3 length: 15; V gene: TRBV6-6; D gene: TRBD1; clone size: few
CDR3 protein: CASSPRSGGLDTQYF; CDR3 DNA: TGTGCCAGCAGCCCGCGGTCAGGGGGTTTGGATACGCAGTATTTT; J gene: TRBJ2-3; CDR3 length: 15; V gene: TRBV3-1; D gene: TRBD1; clone size: NA
CDR3 protein: CASSERRDSQETQYF; CDR3 DNA: TGTGCCAGCAGCGAAAGACGGGACAGCCAAGAGACCCAGTACTTC; J gene: TRBJ2-5; CDR3 length: 15; V gene: TRBV12-3/TRBV12-4; D gene: TRBD1; clone size: many
CDR3 protein: CATSERDRGPNQPQHF; CDR3 DNA: TGTGCCACCAGTGAAAGGGACAGGGGGCCCAATCAGCCCCAGCATTTT; J gene: TRBJ1-5; CDR3 length: 16; V gene: TRBV24-1; D gene: TRBD1; clone size: few
CDR3 protein: CASSQVGVTRGGTEAFF; CDR3 DNA: TGCGCCAGCAGCCAAGTAGGGGTGACCAGGGGAGGCACTGAAGCTTTCTTT; J gene: TRBJ1-1; CDR3 length: 17; V gene: TRBV4-1; D gene: NA; clone size: few
CDR3 protein: CASSPLSGSGYNEQFF; CDR3 DNA: TGTGCCAGCAGTCCACTTTCCGGGAGCGGCTACAATGAGCAGTTCTTC; J gene: TRBJ2-1; CDR3 length: 16; V gene: TRBV28; D gene: NA; clone size: NA
CDR3 protein: CASSKDYQETQYF; CDR3 DNA: TGCGCCAGCAGCAAGGACTACCAAGAGACCCAGTACTTC; J gene: TRBJ2-5; CDR3 length: 13; V gene: TRBV5-1; D gene: NA; clone size: many
CDR3 protein: CASSEPNTDTQYF; CDR3 DNA: TGTGCCAGCAGTGAACCCAACACAGATACGCAGTATTTT; J gene: TRBJ2-3; CDR3 length: 13; V gene: TRBV6-1; D gene: NA; clone size: NA
CDR3 protein: CASSQSVVTIYGYTF; CDR3 DNA: TGTGCCAGCAGCCAATCTGTAGTCACCATCTATGGCTACACCTTC; J gene: TRBJ1-2; CDR3 length: 15; V gene: TRBV14; D gene: NA; clone size: NA
CDR3 protein: CASSYSGRDEQFF; CDR3 DNA: TGTGCCAGCAGTTACTCTGGGCGCGATGAGCAGTTCTTC; J gene: TRBJ2-1; CDR3 length: 13; V gene: TRBV6-2/TRBV6-3; D gene: NA; clone size: NA
CDR3 protein: CASSPLQGGNTEAFF; CDR3 DNA: TGTGCCAGCAGCCCACTACAGGGAGGGAACACTGAAGCTTTCTTT; J gene: TRBJ1-1; CDR3 length: 15; V gene: TRBV7-6; D gene: NA; clone size: NA
CDR3 protein: CASSSGQPNTEAFF; CDR3 DNA: TGCGCCAGCAGCTCCGGACAGCCGAACACTGAAGCTTTCTTT; J gene: TRBJ1-1; CDR3 length: 14; V gene: TRBV5-1; D gene: NA; clone size: many
CDR3 protein: CSASPITGGFQETQYF; CDR3 DNA: TGCAGTGCTAGCCCCATAACGGGCGGTTTCCAAGAGACCCAGTACTTC; J gene: TRBJ2-5; CDR3 length: 16; V gene: TRBV20-1; D gene: NA; clone size: NA
CDR3 protein: CASSLGTRINQPQHF; CDR3 DNA: TGTGCCAGCAGCTTAGGGACACGGATAAATCAGCCCCAGCATTTT; J gene: TRBJ1-5; CDR3 length: 15; V gene: TRBV7-9; D gene: NA; clone size: NA
CDR3 protein: CASSEAGTGELFF; CDR3 DNA: TGTGCCAGCAGTGAGGCGGGAACCGGGGAGCTGTTTTTT; J gene: TRBJ2-2; CDR3 length: 13; V gene: TRBV2; D gene: NA; clone size: NA
CDR3 protein: CASSLVPGPSTDTQYF; CDR3 DNA: TGTGCCAGCAGCTTAGTGCCGGGGCCTAGCACAGATACGCAGTATTTT; J gene: TRBJ2-3; CDR3 length: 16; V gene: TRBV7-8; D gene: NA; clone size: NA
CDR3 protein: CSARLDMNTEAFF; CDR3 DNA: TGCAGTGCTAGGCTTGACATGAACACTGAAGCTTTCTTT; J gene: TRBJ1-1; CDR3 length: 13; V gene: TRBV20-1; D gene: NA; clone size: many
CDR3 protein: CASSPPTGDEQFF; CDR3 DNA: TGTGCCAGCAGCCCGCCTACGGGGGATGAGCAGTTCTTC; J gene: TRBJ2-1; CDR3 length: 13; V gene: TRBV7-2; D gene: NA; clone size: NA
CDR3 protein: CASSQDLGQETQYF; CDR3 DNA: TGTGCCAGCAGCCAGGACTTGGGACAAGAGACCCAGTACTTC; J gene: TRBJ2-5; CDR3 length: 14; V gene: TRBV5-4; D gene: NA; clone size: few